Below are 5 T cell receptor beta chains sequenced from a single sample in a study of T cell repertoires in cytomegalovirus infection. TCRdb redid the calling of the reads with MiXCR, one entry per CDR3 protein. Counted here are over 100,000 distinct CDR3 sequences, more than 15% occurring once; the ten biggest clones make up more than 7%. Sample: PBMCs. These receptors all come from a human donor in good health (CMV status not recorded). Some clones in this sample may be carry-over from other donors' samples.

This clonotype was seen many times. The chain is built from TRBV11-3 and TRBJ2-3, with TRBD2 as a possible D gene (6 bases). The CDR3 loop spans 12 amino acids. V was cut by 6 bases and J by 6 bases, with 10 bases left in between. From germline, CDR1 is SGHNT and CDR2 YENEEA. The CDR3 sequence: CASRGRGDTQYF. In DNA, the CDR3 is TGTGCCAGCAGGGGCCGGGGGGATACGCAGTATTTT.

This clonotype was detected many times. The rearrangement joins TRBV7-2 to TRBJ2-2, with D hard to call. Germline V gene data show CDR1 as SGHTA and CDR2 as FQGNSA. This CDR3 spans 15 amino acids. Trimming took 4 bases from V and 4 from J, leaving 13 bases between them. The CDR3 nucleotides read TGTGCCAGCAGCTCCCGGGCCAAAAGCACCGGGGAGCTGTTTTTT. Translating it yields CASSSRAKSTGELFF.

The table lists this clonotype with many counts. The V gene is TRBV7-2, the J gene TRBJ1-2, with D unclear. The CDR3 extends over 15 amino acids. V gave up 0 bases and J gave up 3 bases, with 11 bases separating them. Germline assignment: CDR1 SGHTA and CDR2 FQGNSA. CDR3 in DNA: TGTGCCAGCAGCTTAGCTTCCACCGCGGACTATGGCTACACCTTC. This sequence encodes CASSLASTADYGYTF.

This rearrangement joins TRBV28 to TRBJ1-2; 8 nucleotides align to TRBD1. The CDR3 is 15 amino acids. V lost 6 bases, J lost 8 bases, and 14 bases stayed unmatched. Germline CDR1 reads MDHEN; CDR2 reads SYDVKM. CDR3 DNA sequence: TGTGCCAGCAGCCCGGGACAGGCGGCGATCTACGGCTACACCTTC. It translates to CASSPGQAAIYGYTF.

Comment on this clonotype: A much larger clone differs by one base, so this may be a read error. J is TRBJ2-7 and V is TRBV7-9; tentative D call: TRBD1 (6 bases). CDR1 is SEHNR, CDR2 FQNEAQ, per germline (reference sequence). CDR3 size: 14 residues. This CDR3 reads CTSSFGTSSYEQYF. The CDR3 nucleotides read TGTACCAGCAGCTTCGGGACATCCTCCTACGAGCAGTACTTC.